One T cell receptor (beta chain) is described in this entry. Its specificity is not known. Profiling relied on immunoSEQ multiplex PCR, and the TCRdb table lists in-frame clones only, not all of them. The profile shows about 150,000 clones, about 94% of them singletons. J was trimmed by 4 bases and V by 6 bases; bases with no gene match: 11. CDR3 length: 15 residues. CDR1 is SQVTM, CDR2 ANQGSEA, per germline. The data originate from a study of cytomegalovirus exposure and HLA in healthy donors. Study conclusions and caveats: Reported results showed that the classifier diagnosed cytomegalovirus status with high specificity and sensitivity. Most TCRs appeared rarely, but some public TCRs recurred in many donors. First-cohort TCR clusters tended to co-occur in the roughly 130 validation repertoires, a later analysis found. According to the study, roughly 160 TCR beta chains were cytomegalovirus-associated.

Sequenced: PBMCs. The sequence came from a young man in good health and CMV-seropositive. This chain joins TRBV29-1 and TRBJ2-2; 7 bases align to TRBD2. The CDR3 is CSVSPTSVSTGELFF. The CDR3 bases are TGCAGCGTGAGCCCAACTAGCGTGAGCACCGGGGAGCTGTTTTTT.